The 6 T cell receptor beta chains listed next were all sequenced from one sample in a study of blood T cell repertoires in COVID-19. Assay: immunoSEQ multiplex PCR; the TCRdb copy retains only in-frame clones and omits some. The sample holds approximately 240,000 clones; 84% are singletons and the top ten take 3% to 3.5%. Material for sequencing was peripheral blood. Every receptor here comes from a woman in her twenties or thirties who had recovered from COVID-19.

This chain joins TRBV6-5 and TRBJ1-2; D call uncertain. The germline V gene encodes CDR1 MNHEY and CDR2 SVGAGI. The V gene lost 8 bases and the J gene lost 9 bases, with 19 bases spanning the gap. The CDR3 is 13 amino acids. The CDR3 DNA is TGTGCCAGCTCCACCGGCGGGCAGCATCGCTACACCTTC. Amino acids: CASSTGGQHRYTF.

This clone was detected only a few times. The chain uses TRBV5-1 and TRBJ2-6, with 10 nucleotides matching TRBD2. The CDR3 contains 17 residues. Germline V CDR1 and CDR2: SGHRS, YFSETQ. The trim removed 4 bases at V and 0 bases at J, leaving 4 bases unmatched. Here the CDR3 reads CASSLSGRPSGANVLTF. CDR3 in DNA: TGCGCCAGCAGCCTTAGCGGGAGGCCCTCTGGGGCCAACGTCCTGACTTTC.

The chain links TRBV11-2 to TRBJ1-4; D is unresolved. V lost 2 bases, J lost 6 bases, and 7 bases lay in between. CDR1 and CDR2 from the germline V gene are SGHAT and FQNNGV. This CDR3 is 13 amino acids long. The CDR3 is CASSLNRDEKLFF. CDR3 coding DNA: TGTGCCAGCAGCTTAAACCGGGATGAAAAACTGTTTTTT.

The count of this clone is one. This chain uses TRBV5-4 with TRBJ1-3; D ambiguous. The CDR3 spans 14 residues. Between the trimmed V and J ends, which lost 0 bases and 1 base, there was a span of 5 bases. Germline loops: CDR1 SGHNT, CDR2 YYREEE (reference sequence). The CDR3 region has the DNA TGTGCCAGCAGCTTGGAATCATCTGGAAACACCATATATTTT. This translates into CASSLESSGNTIYF. Drawing the rest from reference TRBV5-4 and TRBJ1-3, the complete variable domain is ETGVTQSPTHLIKTRGQQVTLRCSSQSGHNTVSWYQQALGQGPQFIFQYYREEENGRGNFPPRFSGLQFPNYSSELNVNALELDDSALYLCASSLESSGNTIYFGEGSWLTVV.

The chain has TRBV18 and TRBJ2-2; 7 nucleotides line up with TRBD2. There are 17 residues in the CDR3. CDR1 KGHSH and CDR2 LQKENI come from the germline V gene. With 1 base clipped from V and 0 bases from J, the junction kept 5 bases outside the gene matches. The CDR3 reads CASSPLMGGTNTGELFF. The CDR3, as DNA: TGTGCCAGCTCACCACTCATGGGGGGGACGAACACCGGGGAGCTGTTTTTT.

The rearrangement uses TRBV5-1 and TRBJ2-7, with D possibly being TRBD1 (6 bases). The CDR3 consists of 15 residues. The V gene lost 5 bases and the J gene lost 4 bases, with 19 bases spanning the gap. Per germline, CDR1 SGHRS and CDR2 YFSETQ. CDR3 coding DNA: TGCGCCAGCAGTGTGGGGTCAGGGGTCCTGTACGAGCAGTACTTC. Translated, it gives CASSVGSGVLYEQYF.